Sequencing of this T cell receptor (beta chain) was carried out in a study of blood T cell repertoires in COVID-19. Here immunoSEQ multiplex PCR was the method, and the copy in TCRdb shows in-frame clones only, minus some. The sample carries about 98,000 clones, just under 95% recorded once. The CDR3 runs to 14 residues. V lost 5 bases, J lost 1 base, and 11 bases lay in between. Germline CDR1 reads MNHEY; CDR2 reads SVGAGI. Material: peripheral blood. The receptor was derived from a woman between 50 and 59 years old with COVID-19, enrolled during active disease. The chain links TRBV6-5 to TRBJ1-1; D is perhaps TRBD1 (5 bases). CDR3 sequence: CASSRDSKNTEAFF. For the CDR3, the DNA is TGTGCCAGCAGTCGGGACTCGAAGAACACTGAAGCTTTCTTT.